One T cell receptor (beta chain) is described in this entry. What antigen it recognizes has not been identified. Base qualities are not at hand, and no much larger clone is one base apart. The sample's time point label, decoded: about 28 days (+/-7) after the second vaccine dose. AZD1222 recipients given second doses at about 4 weeks or at about 12 weeks were pooled, since spike-specific TCR depth and breadth were not found to differ between the two schedules. Vaccinee samples were obtained from the UK trials COV001 and COV002, which included a single-blind randomized controlled phase 2/3 trial of AZD1222 (ChAdOx1 nCoV-19) in healthy adults. Trial participant PBMC samples were collected at day 0 and day 28 after the second dose for TCRbeta chain sequencing. The CDR3 regions of human TCRbeta chains were analyzed by immunosequencing. On the study's bioinformatics: Repertoire TCRs were checked for matches against a reference library of SARS-CoV-2-specific TCRs that had been generated using the MIRA antigen-specificity platform. Breadth was defined as the fraction of unique TCRs that were SARS-CoV-2-associated, and depth was defined as the fraction of total T cells that were SARS-CoV-2-associated. Using the MIRA data, each spike-specific TCR was assigned both to the spike region to which the TCR was reactive and to a CD4 or CD8 class. Log10-transformed breadth and depth values were compared by one-way ANOVA with Sidak's multiple comparisons tests. TCRdb retrieved this table from immuneACCESS and kept in-frame rearrangements only. Not all clones are present; in checked studies, unresolved V genes account for under half, and no reason is known for the remainder. The V and J calls and clone size are taken from that table; D and trimming were inferred from the DNA. A total of over 65,000 clones appear in this sample, roughly 90% of them only once. Of the sample, approximately 5% falls within the top ten clones.

The source of the sample is a study of T cell responses to AZD1222 COVID-19 vaccine (dated by TCRdb to the early 2020s). Notes on the research overall: A total of approximately 240 trial participants underwent TCR sequencing, of whom more than 200 had received two doses of AZD1222 and around 26 had received two doses of the MenACWY control vaccine. Enrollment into the trials was organized by age into subgroups of 18-55, 56-69 and 70-plus years, and those subgroups contained about 160, 30 and 59 TCR-sequenced participants, respectively. Here is what the overall study found, with its caveats: The 56-69-year group was small, and its depth increase did not reach significance, likely because of low power. Spike-specific TCR breadth and depth rose significantly after two AZD1222 doses compared with day 0 and with MenACWY recipients. Conclusions about previously exposed vaccinees are limited, since just five or six AZD1222 recipients were seropositive for SARS-CoV-2 at baseline. Epitopes outside the regions mutated in the B.1.351 and B.1.1.7 variants were reportedly recognized by nearly half of the unique spike-specific TCRs. Most participants were white British and females outnumbered males, and the authors suggested that clonal diversity may have been underestimated. The vaccine-associated CD4 TCRs covered the entire spike protein, and the dominant responses fell in regions 160-218 and 743-854. Because no day 14 peak-response samples were available, repertoires were characterized only after the peak T cell response.

The CDR3, cysteine through valine, is 13 amino acids long. The retained sequence is limited to the CDR3, 39 bases, with the frame set at the first base. Via the germline V gene, CDR1 is SNHLY and CDR2 FYNNEI. A distance of 12 bases separates the germline ends of V and J, which lose 6 bases and 3 bases respectively. This sequence was found in an adult who received the AZD1222 COVID-19 vaccine. Sample: peripheral blood, taken 28 days after the second AZD1222 dose. This sequence uses TRBV2 and TRBJ2-7; the D gene is unclear. The sequenced DNA: TGTGCCAGCAGAACGTCGTTTCACTACGAGCAGTACGTC. This is translated as CASRTSFHYEQYV.